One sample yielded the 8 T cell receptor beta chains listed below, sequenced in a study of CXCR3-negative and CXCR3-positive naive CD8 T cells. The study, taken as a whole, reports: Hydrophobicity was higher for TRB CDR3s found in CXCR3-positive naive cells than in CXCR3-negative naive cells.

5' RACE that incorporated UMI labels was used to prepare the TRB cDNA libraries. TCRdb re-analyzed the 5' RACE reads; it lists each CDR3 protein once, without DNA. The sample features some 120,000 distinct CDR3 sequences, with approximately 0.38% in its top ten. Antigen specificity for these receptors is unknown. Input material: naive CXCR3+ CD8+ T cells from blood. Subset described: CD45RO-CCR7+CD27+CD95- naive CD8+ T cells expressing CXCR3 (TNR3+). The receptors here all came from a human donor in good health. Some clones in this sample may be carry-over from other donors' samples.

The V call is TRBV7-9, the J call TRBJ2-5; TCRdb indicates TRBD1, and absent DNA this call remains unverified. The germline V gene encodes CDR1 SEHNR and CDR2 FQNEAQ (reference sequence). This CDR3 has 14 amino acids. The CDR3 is CASSSPGGEETQYF.

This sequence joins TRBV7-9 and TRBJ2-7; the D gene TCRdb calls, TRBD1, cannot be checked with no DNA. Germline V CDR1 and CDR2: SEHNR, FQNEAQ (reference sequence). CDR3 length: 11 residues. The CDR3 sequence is CASSPGAEQYF.

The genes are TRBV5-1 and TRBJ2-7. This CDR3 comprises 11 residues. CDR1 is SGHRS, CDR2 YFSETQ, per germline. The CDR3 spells CASITTYEQYF.

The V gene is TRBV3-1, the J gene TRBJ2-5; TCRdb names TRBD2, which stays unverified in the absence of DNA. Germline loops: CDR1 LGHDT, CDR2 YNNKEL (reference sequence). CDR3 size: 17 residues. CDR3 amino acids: CASSLRWVAGDQETQYF.

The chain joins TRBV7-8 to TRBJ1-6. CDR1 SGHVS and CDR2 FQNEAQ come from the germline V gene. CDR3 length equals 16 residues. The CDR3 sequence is CASSLDSSRYNSPLHF. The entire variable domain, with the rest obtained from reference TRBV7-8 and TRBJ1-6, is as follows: GAGVSQSPRYKVAKRGQDVALRCDPISGHVSLFWYQQALGQGPEFLTYFQNEAQLDKSGLPSDRFFAERPEGSVSTLKIQRTQQEDSAVYLCASSLDSSRYNSPLHFGNGTRLTVT.

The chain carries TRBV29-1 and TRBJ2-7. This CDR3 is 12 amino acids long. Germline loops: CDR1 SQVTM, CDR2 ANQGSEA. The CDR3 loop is CSVEWGAYEKYF.

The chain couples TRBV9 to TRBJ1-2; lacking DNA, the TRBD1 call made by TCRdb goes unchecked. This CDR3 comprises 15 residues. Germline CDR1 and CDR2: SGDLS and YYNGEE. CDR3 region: CASSVAGDSPYGYTF.

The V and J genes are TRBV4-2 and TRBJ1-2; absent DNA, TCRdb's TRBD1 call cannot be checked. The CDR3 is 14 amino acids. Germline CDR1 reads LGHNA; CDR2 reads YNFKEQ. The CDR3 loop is CASSQDGALYGYTF.